This TCR beta chain is from a study of CD8 T cells in ankylosing spondylitis. Study conclusions and caveats: Reportedly, disease-linked clones are significantly enriched in ankylosing spondylitis patients' matched synovial fluid. Reactive arthritis synovial fluid and blood previously showed some of these motif variants. Apparently characteristic of ankylosing spondylitis blood was a TCR beta motif (about 8 highly homologous variants).

As to this clonotype: What it binds is unknown.

The CDR3 consists of 12 residues. The germline gives CDR1 LNHNV, CDR2 YYDKDF (reference sequence). V was shortened by 2 bases and J by 8 bases, with 9 bases between the two germline ends. Construction of TCR beta libraries was performed using quantitative 5'-RACE with molecular barcodes. TCRdb fed the 5' RACE reads into MiXCR, producing one record per CDR3 protein. The sample yields around 770,000 distinct CDR3 sequences, approximately 12% seen once. This chain uses TRBV15 with TRBJ1-2; D is undetermined. The sequence was collected from a male donor with ankylosing spondylitis. Sequenced: blood, either unsorted or a sorted T cell fraction (not recorded which). CDR3 bases: TGTGCCACCAGCAGACGGGGTGACGGCTACACCTTC. Residues: CATSRRGDGYTF.